The sequence of this T cell receptor (beta chain) was determined in a study of CD8 T cells in Susac syndrome. Random hexamers primed reverse transcription of about 0.5 to 1 ug RNA. TCRdb passed the immunoSEQ multiplex PCR reads through MiXCR, listing each CDR3 protein once. The sample holds hundreds of thousands of distinct CDR3 sequences, 95% seen once. The CDR3 loop spans 17 amino acids. Germline trimming cut 0 bases from V and 3 bases from J; bases unmatched to any gene: 6. From germline, CDR1 is SGDLS and CDR2 YYNGEE. The chain employs TRBV9 and TRBJ1-4, with TRBD1 matching over 9 bases. Material: CD4+ T cells from PBMCs. The receptor's source is a human donor with multiple sclerosis. The CDR3 loop reads CASSVGRDRVPNEKLFF. The CDR3 DNA is TGTGCCAGCAGCGTAGGGCGGGACAGGGTGCCTAATGAAAAACTGTTTTTT.